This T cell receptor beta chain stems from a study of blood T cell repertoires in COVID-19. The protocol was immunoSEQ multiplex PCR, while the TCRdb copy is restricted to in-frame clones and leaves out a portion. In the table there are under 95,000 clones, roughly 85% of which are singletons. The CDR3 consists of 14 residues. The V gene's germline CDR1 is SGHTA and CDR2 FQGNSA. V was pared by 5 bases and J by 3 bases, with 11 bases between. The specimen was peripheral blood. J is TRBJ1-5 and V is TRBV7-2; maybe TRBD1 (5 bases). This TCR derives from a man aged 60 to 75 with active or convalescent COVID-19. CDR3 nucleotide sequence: TGTGCCAGCAGCCGCGACAGAAACAATCAGCCCCAGCATTTT. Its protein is CASSRDRNNQPQHF.